The 3 T cell receptor beta chains below come from one sample, sequenced in a study of shared clonotypes between healthy human individuals. Data came from immunoSEQ multiplex PCR; TCRdb stores just in-frame clones and leaves some out. The data hold under 650,000 clones, with 90% to 96% observed a single time. The sample was naive CD4+ T cells sorted from blood. Regarding subset: CD45RA+ positively selected. The receptors were sampled from a woman in her 30s in good health.

The chain combines TRBV30 with TRBJ2-7, with unresolved D. Germline values: CDR1 GTSNPN, CDR2 SVGIG (reference sequence). The CDR3 length is 15 residues. V was trimmed by 3 bases and J by 2 bases, leaving 17 bases between them. Written as DNA, the CDR3 is TGTGCCTGGAGCCTCAAAGGGTGGGGTCCCTACGAGCAGTACTTC. Its translation: CAWSLKGWGPYEQYF.

This CDR3 reads CASSPLPGGDNEQFF. CDR3 DNA: TGTGCCAGCTCACCATTGCCAGGGGGTGACAATGAGCAGTTCTTC. The V and J genes are TRBV18 and TRBJ2-1; TRBD1 agrees at 7 bases. Germline lookup yields CDR1 KGHSH and CDR2 LQKENI. This CDR3 comprises 15 residues. Trimming removed 2 bases from V and 5 bases from J; junction bases left unmatched: 6.

This rearrangement joins TRBV30 to TRBJ1-1; tentatively, D is TRBD1 (5 bases). Germline values: CDR1 GTSNPN, CDR2 SVGIG (reference sequence). The CDR3 loop spans 16 amino acids. The V gene lost 0 bases and the J gene lost 4 bases, with 18 bases spanning the gap. The CDR3 DNA is TGTGCCTGGAGTGTAGGTAACCGGGGCCGAAGCACTGAAGCTTTCTTT. Its translation: CAWSVGNRGRSTEAFF.